This TCR beta chain was sequenced in a study of technical replicates of blood from a handful of donors. Libraries were prepared by immunoSEQ multiplex PCR; TCRdb keeps only in-frame clonotypes and omits some of them. The profile shows just over 80,000 clones, 96% of them singletons. V lost 0 bases, J lost 5 bases, and 1 base stayed unmatched. The CDR3 is 15 amino acids. Germline CDR1 is MNHEY and CDR2 is SVGAGI. The gene calls are TRBV6-5 and TRBJ2-2, with 9 bases identical to TRBD2. The specimen was T cells isolated from PBMCs. This clonotype was obtained from a human donor in good health. CDR3 protein: CASSYSREGTGELFF. CDR3 coding DNA: TGTGCCAGCAGTTACTCGCGGGAGGGAACCGGGGAGCTGTTTTTT.